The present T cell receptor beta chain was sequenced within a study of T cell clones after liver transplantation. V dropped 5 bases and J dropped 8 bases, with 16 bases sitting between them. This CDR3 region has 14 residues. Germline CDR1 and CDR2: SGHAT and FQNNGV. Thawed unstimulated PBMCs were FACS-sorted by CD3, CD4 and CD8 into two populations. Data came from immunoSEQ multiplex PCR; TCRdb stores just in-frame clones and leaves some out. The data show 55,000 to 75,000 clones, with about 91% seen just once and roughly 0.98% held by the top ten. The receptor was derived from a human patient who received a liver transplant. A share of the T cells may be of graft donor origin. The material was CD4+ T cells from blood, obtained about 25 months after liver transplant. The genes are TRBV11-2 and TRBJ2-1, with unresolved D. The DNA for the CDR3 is TGTGCCAGCAGCCGACCCGGGCGCGTCGATGAGCAGTTCTTC. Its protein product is CASSRPGRVDEQFF.